The subject of this entry is one T cell receptor beta chain. The same CDR3 also results from other DNA sequences found in this sample. This sample stems from a study of CD8+ T cells in alopecia areata. The treatment was: oral pan-JAK inhibitor, 5-10 mg twice daily. In each case, RNA was isolated and then reverse transcribed into cDNA as the sequencing template. TCRdb's table, derived via immunoSEQ multiplex PCR, lists solely in-frame clones and lacks some. This table holds 150,000 to 250,000 clones, roughly 64% found once. From germline, CDR1 is SNHLY and CDR2 FYNNEI. The V end was cut by 4 bases, the J end by 4 bases, with 5 bases between. The CDR3 loop spans 11 amino acids.

The TCR comes from a human donor with alopecia areata. The sequences come from CD4+ T cells sorted from blood, collected at week 24, from a patient treated with tofacitinib. The V gene is TRBV2, the J gene TRBJ2-7, with unresolved D. The CDR3 sequence is CASSGRYEQYF. CDR3 sequence (DNA): TGTGCCAGCAGTGGTCGGTACGAGCAGTACTTC.